This record looks at one TCR beta chain sequence and its context. This clonotype occurred many times. Its recognized antigen is unknown. No much larger clone exists at a distance of one base, and base qualities are not known. CDR1 SGHTA and CDR2 FQGNSA were looked up in the germline V gene. The CDR3 runs 15 residues from the cysteine to the phenylalanine. Here the CDR3 DNA is all that survives: 45 bases in frame from base 1. Trimming removed 1 base from V and 2 bases from J, leaving 11 bases between the germline ends. TCR beta CDR3 regions were amplified from RNA transcripts. The TCR CDR3 was subjected to a first round of RT-PCR using the HTBI primer set and the Qiagen OneStep RT-PCR kit. Libraries were constructed in a second round of multiplex PCR, after which size selection and purification were performed. Paired-end sequencing of the libraries was performed with 100 bp reads on an Illumina HiSeq2000. The original pipeline was this. SOAPnuke was used to process the raw data, removing reads that contained adapters or uncalled bases, had a mean Phred below 15, or lacked an exact match to the constant primer or identifier. COPE v1.2.5 was used to merge the high-quality paired reads, and each unique nucleotide sequence was defined as a clonotype. MiTCR v1.1 was used to align clonotypes to the IMGT TRBV, TRBD and TRBJ reference segments. Analysis was restricted to V-J combinations with a frequency above 0.0001, which covered about 99% of repertoires. The TCS score was defined as F50 (clonal expansion) divided by E x V (chaos), with BLOSUM62-based TCRdist calculated between CDR3 peptides within each V-J. Welch's t-statistics and random forest reduced roughly 530 V-J features to roughly 13, which were used in a naive Bayes classifier (R e1071). In-frame beta chains were kept once TCRdb had trimmed the public reads at Q25 with fastp and called clones with MiXCR. When rows share a CDR3 protein, they turn into one entry using the most common DNA and genes. The V and J calls, along with clone size, are taken from TCRdb and not from the paper's own processing. In this sample the table shows roughly 740,000 distinct CDR3 sequences, 16% of which occur a single time. The ten largest account for over 7.5% of the sample.

This sample was taken from a study of T cells in Graves' hyperthyroidism and ophthalmopathy (dated by TCRdb to about 2019). Notes on the research overall: Peripheral blood samples were taken at initial diagnosis, before any treatment was given. To identify TCR V-J signatures that set the groups apart, the researchers used a discovery cohort of 90 to 100 patients, made up of under 50 with Graves' ophthalmopathy and around 58 with stable Graves' hyperthyroidism. An independent validation cohort of under 20 hyperthyroidism patients and about 15 patients who later progressed to ophthalmopathy tested prospective prediction of ophthalmopathy. The approximately 90 discovery patients were divided at random into training and test sets in a 7:3 ratio. Thyroid tissue and blood T-cell repertoires from more than five Graves' hyperthyroidism patients were also compared in the study. Following sampling, methimazole starting at 30 mg daily was given to hyperthyroidism patients, and high-dose intravenous methylprednisolone was given to ophthalmopathy patients. The paper describes TCR Vbeta CDR3 sequencing of about 140 peripheral blood samples, made up of roughly 45 ophthalmopathy patients, roughly 72 hyperthyroidism patients and roughly 17 progressor patients. Study-wide findings and limitations: Sample size was not statistically predetermined, and blinding of investigators to group allocation was not performed. A 13 V-J signature model separated ophthalmopathy from stable hyperthyroidism, with around 91% sensitivity and roughly 82% specificity in cross-validation and 80%/75% in testing. In validation, progression to ophthalmopathy was predicted by the model with approximately 67% sensitivity and 72.22% specificity, a median of roughly six months before onset. Blood samples also contained most of the expanded thyroid clonotypes (frequency above 0.001), which suggests that blood repertoires may reflect thyroid immune responses.

Graves' hyperthyroidism was defined as stable when no progression to ophthalmopathy occurred over 18 months of follow-up. The hyperthyroidism patients were between 18 and 65 years old and newly diagnosed, with a disease duration of less than 2 months. Patients with uncontrolled infections, other autoimmune diseases, pregnancy or lactation were excluded. Diagnoses were based on clinical symptoms, serum thyroxine and TRAb, thyroid ultrasound and orbital computed tomography. PBMCs were separated from about 10 ml of fresh peripheral blood using Ficoll-Paque density gradient centrifugation. Total RNA was extracted using Trizol reagent, and RNA quality was assessed on an Agilent 2100 Bioanalyzer.

Sequenced material: blood. This sequence was found in a man younger than 35 with Graves' hyperthyroidism. The chain is assembled from TRBV7-2 and TRBJ2-5, with no confident D gene call. At the DNA level, the sequence is TGTGCCAGCAGCTTAGACGGGCACCAGCAAGAGACCCAGTACTTC. Translated, it reads CASSLDGHQQETQYF.